This T cell receptor (beta chain) was sequenced for a study of T-cell reconstitution after alpha-beta-depleted transplantation in children. Study results and limitations: Diversity of TCRbeta at day 60 was high in some patients, arising from surviving recipient T cells and thymic progenitors. Roughly two months post-transplant, alpha-beta T cells reportedly originated from several hundred graft clones that had expanded. Newly produced T cells mostly provided counts and TCRbeta diversity after one year, as hyperexpanded clones declined.

Researchers prepared the TCRbeta library using unique molecular identifiers, the study reports. TCRdb reanalysed the PCR reads using MiXCR and keeps one entry per CDR3 protein. This sample has 330,000 or so distinct CDR3 sequences, with nearly 8% found just once. Comments on this clonotype: Antigen unknown.

The germline gives CDR1 SQVTM, CDR2 ANQGSEA. The CDR3 consists of 15 residues. Unmatched junction bases numbered 9, after V lost 6 bases and J lost 3 bases. The material was peripheral blood, obtained 360 days after TCRalphabeta/CD19-depleted stem cell transplant. This sequence joins TRBV29-1 and TRBJ2-3; 10 bases are a match to TRBD2. The sequence derives from a female patient aged 2-15 years who had a stem cell transplant for Fanconi anemia, so the T cells may come from the graft donor. The CDR3 nucleotides read TGCAGCGTAGCAGGGACTAGCGAGGGAACAGATACGCAGTATTTT. Its protein product is CSVAGTSEGTDTQYF.